There are a few counts of the clone carrying this TCR beta chain. No antigen is known for it. Clones were read by immunoSEQ multiplex PCR, and TCRdb kept only the in-frame ones, dropping some. This repertoire shows 25,000 to 30,000 clones, approximately 74% found once; its top ten account for over 2.5%. Each patient experienced a relapse that followed autologous stem cell transplantation, and brentuximab vedotin exposure varied. The CDR3 covers 14 residues. Trimming took off 2 bases at V and 0 bases at J, with 8 bases between the two ends. The germline gives CDR1 SGHTA, CDR2 FQGNSA. This sample is part of a study of PD-1 blockade in classical Hodgkin lymphoma. Whole-study results and caveats: The study found that TCR diversity rose significantly by C4D1 in CD4+ but not CD8+ cells. Anyone who began nivolumab under 1 year after ASCT was excluded. The diversity seen at baseline in complete responders resembled that of newly diagnosed patients.

The sample consisted of peripheral blood mononuclear cells (PBMCs), taken before the second cycle of nivolumab. This TCR was sampled from a human donor with classical Hodgkin lymphoma. J is TRBJ2-7 and V is TRBV7-2; D remains unclear. Written as DNA, the CDR3 is TGTGCCAGCAGCTTAAGCAGCGACTCCTACGAGCAGTACTTC. This codes for CASSLSSDSYEQYF.